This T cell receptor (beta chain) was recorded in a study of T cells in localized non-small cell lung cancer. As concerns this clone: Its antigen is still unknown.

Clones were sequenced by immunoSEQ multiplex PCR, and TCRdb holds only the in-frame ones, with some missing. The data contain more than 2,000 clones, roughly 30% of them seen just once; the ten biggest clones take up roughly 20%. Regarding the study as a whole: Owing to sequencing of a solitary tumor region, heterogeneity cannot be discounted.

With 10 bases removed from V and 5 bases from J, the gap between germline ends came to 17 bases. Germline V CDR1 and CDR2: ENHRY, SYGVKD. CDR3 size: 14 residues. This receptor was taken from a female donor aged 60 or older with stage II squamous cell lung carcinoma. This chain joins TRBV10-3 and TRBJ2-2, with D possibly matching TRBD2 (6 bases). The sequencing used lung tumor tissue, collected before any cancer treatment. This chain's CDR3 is CASGRGTATGELFF. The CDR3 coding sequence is TGTGCCAGCGGAAGAGGGACTGCAACCGGGGAGCTGTTTTTT.